Listed below are T cell receptor beta chains from one sample, sequenced in a study of blood T cell repertoires in COVID-19. Profiling relied on immunoSEQ multiplex PCR, and the TCRdb table lists in-frame clones only, not all of them. The sample records around 380,000 clones, over 65% being singletons. Sequencing was carried out using peripheral blood. These receptors were obtained from a human donor with acute or convalescent COVID-19. The donor label of this sample is uncertain. Both conserved end residues are trimmed from each CDR3. Each record gives: J gene, V gene, clone size, CDR3 protein. Clone size is not always given. Where it is, it says once, few, many or a class for expanded clones.

TRBJ2-2 | TRBV30 | once | AWGEDRLRTGELF
TRBJ1-4 | TRBV9 | . | ASSLSGQANEKLF
TRBJ1-1 | TRBV12-3/TRBV12-4 | . | ASSPTLNTEAF
TRBJ1-1 | TRBV7-9 | . | ASSFGQGRRTEAF
TRBJ1-2 | TRBV7-9 | . | ASSLSESIYGYT
TRBJ1-1 | TRBV19 | few | ASSISVNTEAF
TRBJ2-7 | TRBV29-1 | . | RLWGPTRGLLYEQY
TRBJ1-5 | TRBV7-6 | few | ASSLRRNQPQH
TRBJ2-2 | TRBV5-4 | . | ASSLAGSTGELF
TRBJ1-3 | TRBV30 | . | AWSFSRVIGNTIY
TRBJ1-3 | TRBV21-1 | . | ASSPDRKVGNTIY
TRBJ2-1 | TRBV29-1 | few | SAPTTYNEQF
TRBJ2-1 | TRBV2 | . | ASSDGLAGDNEQF
TRBJ2-1 | TRBV5-1 | . | ASSLASGASYNEQF
TRBJ1-1 | TRBV6-1 | . | ASSEIQGRGEAF
TRBJ1-4 | TRBV7-9 | . | ASSLESNEKLF
TRBJ2-1 | TRBV21-1 | few | ASKGLAQYNEQF